Detailed here is one T cell receptor (beta chain). This specimen belongs to a study of blood T cell repertoires in COVID-19. Repertoires were generated with immunoSEQ multiplex PCR, while TCRdb's copy carries only in-frame clones and drops some. The table shows some 96,000 clones, with roughly 80% occurring only once. Sequencing was performed on peripheral blood. The receptor's source is a man aged 50 to 60 with active or convalescent COVID-19.

CDR3 sequence (DNA): TGTGCCAGCAGTCCAGCGGGAGGACCCTACAATGAGCAGTTCTTC. Translating gives CASSPAGGPYNEQFF. J is TRBJ2-1 and V is TRBV25-1, with 9 bases that match TRBD2. The V gene's germline CDR1 is MGHDK and CDR2 SYGVNS. The CDR3 totals 15 residues. V shed 5 bases and J 2 bases; nucleotides not matched to a gene: 4.